The entry that follows covers one T cell receptor (beta chain) sequence. Its antigen is still unknown. Other DNA variants within this sample encode the same CDR3. This entry comes from a study of cytomegalovirus exposure and HLA in healthy donors. Study results and limitations: One variant, a missense change in DCLRE1C, was linked in a later analysis to TCR beta V- and J-gene trimming.

13 Jbeta primers and 60 Vbeta primers were used for the PCR. The method was immunoSEQ multiplex PCR; TCRdb's version includes in-frame clones alone and lacks a portion of them. This table has 170,000 or so clones, roughly four fifths appearing once. Germline V gene data show CDR1 as GTSNPN and CDR2 as SVGIG (reference sequence). V shed 4 bases, J shed 2 bases, and the junction held 4 bases outside the gene matches. The CDR3 runs to 13 residues. Material for sequencing was PBMCs. The rearrangement links TRBV30 to TRBJ1-2, with 7 bases identical to TRBD1. This TCR was recovered from a middle-aged man in good health and CMV-seronegative. The CDR3 nucleotides are TGTGCCTGGACGGTACAGGGGAACTATGGCTACACCTTC. It encodes CAWTVQGNYGYTF.